This T cell receptor beta chain was found in a study of cytomegalovirus exposure and HLA in healthy donors. With 60 Vbeta and 13 Jbeta primers, the PCR was carried out. Using immunoSEQ multiplex PCR, the repertoire was profiled, and TCRdb retains in-frame clones only, with some absent. The repertoire holds under 150,000 clones, with 82% as singletons. The CDR3 sequence is 14 residues long. Germline CDR1 KGHSH, CDR2 LQKENI. Between the trimmed V and J ends, which lost 0 bases and 6 bases, there was a span of 9 bases. Sequencing input: PBMCs. This rearrangement joins TRBV18 to TRBJ1-5; unclear D gene. This sequence was found in a woman between 50 and 59 years old in good health and CMV-seropositive. In nucleotides, the CDR3 is TGTGCCAGCTCACCACCCGGAGGGTCTCAGCCCCAGCATTTT. Residues: CASSPPGGSQPQHF.